These 2 T cell receptor beta chains were sequenced from one sample in a study of identical twins. TCRdb reprocessed the 5' RACE reads via MiXCR and lists one record per CDR3 protein. The data contain approximately 600,000 distinct CDR3 sequences, roughly 7.2% of them singletons. These data are also associated with another study on yellow fever vaccine responses in identical twins.

The material sequenced was PBMCs. The receptors stem from a woman aged 18-30 years in good health.

This clonotype has a count of ten or more. The V gene is TRBV20-1, the J gene TRBJ2-3; D is unclear. CDR3 length: 13 amino acids. V lost 2 bases to trimming and J lost 1 base, with 7 bases between them. The germline gives CDR1 DFQATT, CDR2 SNEGSKA (reference sequence). CDR3 sequence: CSARYPRTDTQYF. The CDR3 DNA reads as TGCAGTGCTAGATATCCCCGCACAGATACGCAGTATTTT.

The chain uses TRBV25-1 and TRBJ1-5; tentatively, D is TRBD1 (6 bases). V lost 4 bases, J lost 0 bases, and 7 bases lay in between. This CDR3 is 14 amino acids long. Germline V lookup: CDR1 MGHDK, CDR2 SYGVNS. CDR3 nucleotide sequence: TGTGCCAGCAGTGCGGACAGTAGCAATCAGCCCCAGCATTTT. It yields the protein CASSADSSNQPQHF.